The present TCR beta chain was sequenced within a study of T cell responses to AZD1222 COVID-19 vaccine. Study results and caveats: Just a handful of AZD1222 recipients were seropositive at baseline. Mostly white British, mostly female donors; authors suggested clonal diversity may be underestimated.

V was trimmed by 3 bases and J by 0 bases, leaving 9 bases between them. In germline, CDR1 is LNHDA, CDR2 SQIVND (reference sequence). This CDR3 comprises 15 residues. The assay was immunoSEQ multiplex PCR, and TCRdb's table has in-frame clones only and misses some. The table includes roughly 140,000 clones, around 91% detected once. As concerns this clone: What it binds is unknown.

The sequence derives from an adult in good health. Sequenced here: peripheral blood, sampled on day 0 of AZD1222 vaccination. The gene calls are TRBV19 and TRBJ1-5; D is unclear. CDR3 loop: CASSIVHYSNQPQHF. In nucleotides, the CDR3 is TGTGCCAGTAGTATCGTACATTATAGCAATCAGCCCCAGCATTTT.